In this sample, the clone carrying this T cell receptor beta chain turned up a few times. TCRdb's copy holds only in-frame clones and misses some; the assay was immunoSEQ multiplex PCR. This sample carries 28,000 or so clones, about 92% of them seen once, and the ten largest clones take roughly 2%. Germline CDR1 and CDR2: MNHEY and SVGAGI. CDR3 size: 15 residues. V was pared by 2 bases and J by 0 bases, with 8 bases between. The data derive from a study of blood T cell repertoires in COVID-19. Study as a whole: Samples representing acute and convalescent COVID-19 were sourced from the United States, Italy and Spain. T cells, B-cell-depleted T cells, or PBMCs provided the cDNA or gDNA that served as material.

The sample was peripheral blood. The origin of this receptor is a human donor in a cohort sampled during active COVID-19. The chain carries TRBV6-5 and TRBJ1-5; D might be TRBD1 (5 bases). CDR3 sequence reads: CASSYDRHSNQPQHF. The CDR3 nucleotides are TGTGCCAGCAGTTACGACAGACATAGCAATCAGCCCCAGCATTTT.